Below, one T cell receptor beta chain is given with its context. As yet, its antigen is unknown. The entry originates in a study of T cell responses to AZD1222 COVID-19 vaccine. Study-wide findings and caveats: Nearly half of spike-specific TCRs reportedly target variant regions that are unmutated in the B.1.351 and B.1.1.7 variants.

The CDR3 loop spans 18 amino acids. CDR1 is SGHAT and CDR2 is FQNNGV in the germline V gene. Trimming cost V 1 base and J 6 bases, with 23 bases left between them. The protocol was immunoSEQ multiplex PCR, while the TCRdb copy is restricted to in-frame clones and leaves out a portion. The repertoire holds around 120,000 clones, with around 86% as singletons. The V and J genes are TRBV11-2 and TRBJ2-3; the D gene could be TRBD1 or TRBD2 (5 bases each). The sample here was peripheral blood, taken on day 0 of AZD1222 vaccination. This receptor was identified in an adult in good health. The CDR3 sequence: CASSLGRGQEVYGDTQYF. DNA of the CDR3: TGTGCCAGCAGCTTAGGCCGGGGCCAGGAGGTTTATGGGGATACGCAGTATTTT.